The clone carrying this TCR beta chain was found a few times. What it binds is not known. The data stem from a study of cytomegalovirus exposure and HLA in healthy donors. The study's findings and limits: Rates of TCR association differed by HLA locus in a later analysis, with DRB1 highest and HLA-C lowest. As was reported, the HLA-A and HLA-B alleles of most subjects were accurately predicted from TCR beta sequences. An assumption of roughly uniform sequencing depth across donors underlay the presence/absence analyses.

PCR involved 60 Vbeta and 13 Jbeta primers. Authors' data handling: An analysis performed later counted 81 million or so unique TCR beta chains (roughly 11 million of them shared). Sequencing was performed with immunoSEQ multiplex PCR; in TCRdb, only in-frame clones are kept and a portion is missing. Clone size and the V and J calls come from that table; the DNA yielded D and trimming. The sample consists of some 90,000 clones, approximately 80% of them appearing once. Sequencing was carried out using PBMCs. The source is a woman aged 45-65 years in good health and CMV-seropositive.

CDR3 residues: CASSLPGLAGGLPEDTQYF. CDR3 bases: TGCGCCAGCAGCCTTCCGGGACTAGCGGGAGGGCTTCCCGAAGATACGCAGTATTTT. V usage is TRBV23-1 and J usage is TRBJ2-3, with 16 bases fitting TRBD2. TRBV23-1 qualifies as an ORF whose function is uncertain. The CDR3 is made up of 19 amino acids. With 6 bases clipped from V and 5 bases from J, the junction kept 14 bases outside the gene matches.